This T cell receptor beta chain emerged from a study of blood T cell repertoires in COVID-19. As for the study in general: Some COVID-19 samples were acute and others convalescent; all came from the United States, Italy and Spain. PBMCs, B-cell-depleted T cells, or T cells were the source of the cDNA or gDNA that made up the material.

The repertoire was sequenced with immunoSEQ multiplex PCR; TCRdb's copy has only in-frame clones and lacks some. Among about 230,000 clones listed, approximately 82% were seen once. Trimming took 6 bases from V and 3 from J; bases not matched to a gene: 13. The CDR3 is made up of 16 amino acids. Germline V gives CDR1 MDHEN, CDR2 SYDVKM. The TCR sequence derives from a woman aged 40 to 50 who had recovered from COVID-19. Sequencing used peripheral blood. The chain joins TRBV28 to TRBJ2-7, with 8 bases aligning to TRBD1. CDR3 sequence: CASSKGGPGGVYEQYF. CDR3 sequence (DNA): TGTGCCAGCAGCAAAGGGGGGCCAGGGGGCGTCTACGAGCAGTACTTC.